This TCR beta chain is drawn from a study of T cells after yellow fever vaccination (dated by TCRdb to the late 2010s). At the level of the whole study: The SMART-Seq v4 Ultra Low Input RNA kit was used to prepare libraries from fractions with low cell numbers. To follow T-cell clones before and after primary and booster YFV17D yellow fever vaccination, bulk TCR alpha and beta repertoires were sequenced over time. Two healthy male donors made up the cohort, one aged 18 to 29 years and the other aged 30 to 40 years. Blood samples were taken at several timepoints before and after primary and secondary immunization, and bulk PBMC replicates and cell subsets were isolated.

This specimen's treatment or condition label, per the study, means: live attenuated yellow fever vaccine strain. At every blood-draw timepoint, two biological replicates of bulk PBMCs were collected. A standard Ficoll-Paque protocol was used to isolate PBMCs from peripheral blood. RNA was extracted with TriZol from bulk PBMCs, CD4 and CD8 fractions, and dextramer-positive and dextramer-negative fractions. From the germline V gene, CDR1 is MNHEY and CDR2 is SVGEGT. V is pared back by 8 bases and J by 5 bases, with 10 bases lying between the germline termini. The CDR3 sequence holds 12 residues, the cysteine and phenylalanine included. Here the CDR3 DNA is all that survives: 36 bases in frame from base 1. This clonotype was detected only a few times. Its antigen is unknown. Base qualities are not provided; no much larger clone lies one nucleotide away. Study-wide findings and limitations: After the booster, most of the clones that had expanded following primary vaccination were detected again (96% of CD4 and roughly nine tenths of CD8), which suggests that memory was broadly maintained. A small share of clonotypes occurred in both CD4 and CD8 compartments, likely arising from convergent recombination. The secondary T-cell response was weaker than the primary response but faster, peaking on day 5 instead of day 15. Because the study included only a couple of donors, the extent to which the findings can be generalized is limited. FACS-sorted repertoires could contain abundant contaminating clonotypes from the bulk population, so computational filtering was required.

Synthesis of TCR cDNA relied on 5'RACE template switching, a step that introduced a universal primer site along with unique molecular identifiers. cDNA synthesis was primed from both the TCR alpha and TCR beta constant segments. Libraries were amplified in two PCR steps, with sample barcodes and sequencing adapters added in the second step. Sequencing of the libraries was done on either Illumina HiSeq 2500 (2x100 bp) or NovaSeq (2x150 bp). Concerning the study's data processing: Demultiplexing of reads and collapsing into UMI consensus sequences were performed with MIGEC, and V(D)J alignment was carried out with MiXCR. Using edgeR on replicate PBMC samples, clonotypes were called vaccine-responding if FDR was below 0.01 and the log2 fold change was above 5 up to day 15. Each bulk clonotype was labeled CD4 or CD8 based on which sequenced repertoire, CD4 or CD8, contained the clonotype at higher abundance. The public reads were run again by TCRdb, first through fastp at Q25 and then through MiXCR, and only productive beta chains were kept. Duplicate CDR3 protein sequences are folded into a single record with the most common DNA and genes. The V and J calls, along with clone size, are taken from TCRdb and not from the paper's own processing. The sample includes 250,000 to 350,000 distinct CDR3 sequences, with around 7.3% observed a single time. Jointly, the top ten make up roughly 19% of the sample.

The clonotype was recovered from a man aged 18 to 30 who received the YFV17D yellow fever vaccine. This chain is built from TRBV6-2 or TRBV6-3 and TRBJ2-1; the D gene is perhaps TRBD1, from 6 matching bases. This specimen was PBMCs, taken roughly 45 days after the first yellow fever vaccination. Read as DNA, the sequence is TGTGCCAGCGCAGGACAGAACAATGAGCAGTTCTTC. It is translated as CASAGQNNEQFF.